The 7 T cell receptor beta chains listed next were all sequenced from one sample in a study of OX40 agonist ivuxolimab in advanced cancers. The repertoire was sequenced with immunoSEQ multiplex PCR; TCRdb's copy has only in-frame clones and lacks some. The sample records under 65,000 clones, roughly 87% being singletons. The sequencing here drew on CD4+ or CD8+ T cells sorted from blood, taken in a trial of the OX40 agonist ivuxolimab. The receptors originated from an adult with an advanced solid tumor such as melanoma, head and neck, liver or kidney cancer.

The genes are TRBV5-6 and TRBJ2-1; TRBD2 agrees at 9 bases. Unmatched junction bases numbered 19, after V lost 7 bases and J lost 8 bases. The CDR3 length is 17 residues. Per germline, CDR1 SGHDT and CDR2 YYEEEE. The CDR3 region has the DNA TGTGCCAGCCCCTATAGCGGGAGTGGGAGGTGCCTGGATGAGCAGTTCTTC. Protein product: CASPYSGSGRCLDEQFF.

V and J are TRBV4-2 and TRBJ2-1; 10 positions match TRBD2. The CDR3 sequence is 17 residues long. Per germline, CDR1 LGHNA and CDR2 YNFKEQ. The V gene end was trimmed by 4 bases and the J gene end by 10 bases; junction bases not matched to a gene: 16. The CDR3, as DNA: TGTGCCAGCAGCCCTCTGGGGGCCCTAGCGGGAGTTGAGGAGCAGTTCTTC. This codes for CASSPLGALAGVEEQFF.

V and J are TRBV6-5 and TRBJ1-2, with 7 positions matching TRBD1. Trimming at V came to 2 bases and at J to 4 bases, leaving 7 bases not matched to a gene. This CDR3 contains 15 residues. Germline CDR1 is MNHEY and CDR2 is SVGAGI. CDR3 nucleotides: TGTGCCAGCAGTTACGGGGACAGCGGTCTCTATGGCTACACCTTC. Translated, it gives CASSYGDSGLYGYTF.

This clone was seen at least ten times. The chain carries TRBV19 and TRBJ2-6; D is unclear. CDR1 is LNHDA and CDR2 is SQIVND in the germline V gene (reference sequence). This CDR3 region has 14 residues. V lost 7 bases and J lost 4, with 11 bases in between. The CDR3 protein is CASTLAPGANVLTF. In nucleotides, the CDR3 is TGTGCCAGTACGCTCGCGCCCGGGGCCAACGTCCTGACTTTC. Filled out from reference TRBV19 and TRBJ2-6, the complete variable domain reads DGGITQSPKYLFRKEGQNVTLSCEQNLNHDAMYWYRQDPGQGLRLIYYSQIVNDFQKGDIAEGYSVSREKKESFPLTVTSAQKNPTAFYLCASTLAPGANVLTFGAGSRLTVL.

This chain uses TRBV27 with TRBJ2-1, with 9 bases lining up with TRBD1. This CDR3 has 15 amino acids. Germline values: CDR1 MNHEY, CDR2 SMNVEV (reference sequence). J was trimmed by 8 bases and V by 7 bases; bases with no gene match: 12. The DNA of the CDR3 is TGTGCCAGCACGGATGAGGGACAGGGTCGGTATGAGCAGTTCTTC. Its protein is CASTDEGQGRYEQFF.

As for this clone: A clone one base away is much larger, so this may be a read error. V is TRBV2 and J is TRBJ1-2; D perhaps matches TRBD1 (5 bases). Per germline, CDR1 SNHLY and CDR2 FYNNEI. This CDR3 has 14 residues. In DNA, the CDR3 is TGTGCCAGCAGTGAGAGGGGTCCTAACTGTGGCTACACCTTC. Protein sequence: CASSERGPNCGYTF.

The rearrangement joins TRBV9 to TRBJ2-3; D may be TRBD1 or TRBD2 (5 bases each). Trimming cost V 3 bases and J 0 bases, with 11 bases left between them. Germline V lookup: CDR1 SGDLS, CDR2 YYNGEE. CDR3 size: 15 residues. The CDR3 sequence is CASSEGRTSTDTQYF. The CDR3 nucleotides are TGTGCCAGCAGCGAGGGACGGACTAGCACAGATACGCAGTATTTT.